The entry that follows covers one T cell receptor beta chain sequence. The data were taken from a study of blood T cell repertoires in COVID-19. About the research overall: Researchers got acute and convalescent COVID-19 samples from the United States, Italy and Spain. PBMCs, B-cell-depleted T cells, or T cells provided the cDNA or gDNA that made up the material.

CDR1 and CDR2 from the germline V gene are SGHAT and FQNNGV. CDR3 size: 17 residues. The trim removed 0 bases at V and 1 base at J, leaving 7 bases unmatched. In the source study's methods: By means of reference gene primer amplification, nucleated cell counts were estimated. TCRdb keeps only in-frame clones here, not all; method: immunoSEQ multiplex PCR. V and J calls and clone size are given by that table; D and trimming were obtained from the DNA. The repertoire holds around 25,000 clones, about nine tenths seen once, with more than 7.5% in the top ten. The rearrangement links TRBV11-2 to TRBJ2-5; 8 nucleotides match TRBD2. The source of this sequence is a man aged 65 to 85 with acute or convalescent COVID-19. Sequenced: peripheral blood. CDR3: CASSLDSGASVQETQYF. As DNA, the CDR3 is TGTGCCAGCAGCTTAGATAGCGGGGCTAGCGTCCAAGAGACCCAGTACTTC.